This entry is about one T cell receptor (beta chain). The antigen remains unidentified. Germline V gene data show CDR1 as DFQATT and CDR2 as SNEGSKA (reference sequence). The CDR3 totals 11 residues. The entry originates in a study of T cells expressing NK-cell markers. Study context: Serological testing identified seven of the eight sequenced donors as HCMV-seropositive and one as seronegative.

Study-wide findings and caveats: Among CD8+ T cells from six donors, dominant NKG2C+ clonotypes accounted for about 1.0-7.0%.

Each CDR3 protein gets one entry in TCRdb, which reprocessed the 5' RACE reads and gives no DNA. Its table records 400,000 or so distinct CDR3 sequences. The chain recombines TRBV20-1 with TRBJ2-1. The sequencing input was blood T cells: a sorted CD56 or NKG2C T cell subset, CD4+ or CD8+ T cells, or bulk PBMC T cells (not recorded which). The TCR originated in a woman aged 45 to 65 in good health. The CDR3 region is CSAPYVNEQFF.